These T cell receptor beta chains were read from a single sample in a study of T cell responses to AZD1222 COVID-19 vaccine. Profiled with immunoSEQ multiplex PCR; TCRdb holds only in-frame clones, not every one. The sample has tens of thousands of clones; roughly four fifths are singletons. The sample in question was peripheral blood, obtained on day 0 of AZD1222 vaccination. These receptors originate from an adult in good health. CDR3s include the opening cysteine and the closing phenylalanine or tryptophan. The D gene is left open where the match is weak. A clone size is listed for some rows: how often the clone was seen (once, few, many), or a class if it is expanded.

D: TRBD1
J: TRBJ2-2
size: few
V: TRBV12-3/TRBV12-4
DNA: TGTGCCAGCAGTTTCGCAGGGGGCGGGGAGCTGTTTTTT
CDR3: CASSFAGGGELFF

D: NA
J: TRBJ1-1
size: NA
V: TRBV12-3/TRBV12-4
DNA: TGTGCCAGCAGTTTGGGGGTGAACACTGAAGCTTTCTTT
CDR3: CASSLGVNTEAFF

D: TRBD2
J: TRBJ2-1
size: NA
V: TRBV7-3
DNA: TGTGCCAGCAGCTTAAATCCTAGCGGGGCCTCCTACAATGAGCAGTTCTTC
CDR3: CASSLNPSGASYNEQFF

D: TRBD1
J: TRBJ2-7
size: few
V: TRBV11-3
DNA: TGTGCCAGCAGCTTCGTTGCTCAAGACAGGGGCTCCTACGAGCAGTACTTC
CDR3: CASSFVAQDRGSYEQYF

D: TRBD1
J: TRBJ1-5
size: NA
V: TRBV2
DNA: TGTGCCAGCAGGGCAGACAGGGCCGGGCAGCCCCAGCATTTT
CDR3: CASRADRAGQPQHF

D: NA
J: TRBJ2-3
size: NA
V: TRBV27
DNA: TGTGCCAGCAGTTTAGGCTGGGGGCGTAGTGCAGATACGCAGTATTTT
CDR3: CASSLGWGRSADTQYF

D: NA
J: TRBJ1-1
size: many
V: TRBV2
DNA: TGTGCCAGCAGTGAAGATTCGAACACTGAAGCTTTCTTT
CDR3: CASSEDSNTEAFF

D: NA
J: TRBJ2-2
size: NA
V: TRBV5-1
DNA: TGCGCCAGCAGCTTGGCCTTAGACACCGGGGAGCTGTTTTTT
CDR3: CASSLALDTGELFF

D: TRBD1
J: TRBJ1-2
size: NA
V: TRBV30
DNA: TGTGCCTGGAGTTTACAGGGGAACTATGGCTACACCTTC
CDR3: CAWSLQGNYGYTF

D: NA
J: TRBJ1-4
size: NA
V: TRBV6-5
DNA: TGTGCCAGCAAGGACCCGGCTAATGAAAAACTGTTTTTT
CDR3: CASKDPANEKLFF

D: NA
J: TRBJ1-1
size: once
V: TRBV28
DNA: TGTGCCAGCAGTTTCCTCCTTAACACTGAAGCTTTCTTT
CDR3: CASSFLLNTEAFF

D: TRBD2
J: TRBJ2-1
size: NA
V: TRBV24-1
DNA: TGTGCCACCAGTGATTCCCAAGCGGGGGAGGTAAAAAATGAGCAGTTCTTC
CDR3: CATSDSQAGEVKNEQFF

D: NA
J: TRBJ1-1
size: NA
V: TRBV27
DNA: TGTGCCAGCAGTGGAGGGTACTTCGGGAACACTGAAGCTTTCTTT
CDR3: CASSGGYFGNTEAFF

D: NA
J: TRBJ2-1
size: NA
V: TRBV11-2
DNA: TGTGCCAGCAGCCACGACAGGAGCTCCTACAATGAGCAGTTCTTC
CDR3: CASSHDRSSYNEQFF

D: TRBD1
J: TRBJ1-5
size: NA
V: TRBV7-6
DNA: TGTGCCAGCAGCTTAGCGTATTACAGGGGGCGCGTCTGCAATCAGCCCCAGCATTTT
CDR3: CASSLAYYRGRVCNQPQHF

D: TRBD2
J: TRBJ2-6
size: NA
V: TRBV5-1
DNA: TGCGCCAGCAGCCCGCTAGCGGGGGGGCCCGGAGGGGCCAACGTCCTGACTTTC
CDR3: CASSPLAGGPGGANVLTF

D: NA
J: TRBJ1-2
size: NA
V: TRBV6-5
DNA: TGTGCCAGCAGTCCTTCTTCGACGGAACTATATGGCTACACCTTC
CDR3: CASSPSSTELYGYTF

D: TRBD1
J: TRBJ1-2
size: NA
V: TRBV5-6
DNA: TGTGCCAGCAGCTTGGAGGCGACAGGGATTGAGGGCTACACCTTC
CDR3: CASSLEATGIEGYTF

D: NA
J: TRBJ1-2
size: NA
V: TRBV29-1
DNA: TGCAGCGTTGAAGTGGGCGTCTATGGCTACACCTTC
CDR3: CSVEVGVYGYTF

D: NA
J: TRBJ2-7
size: few
V: TRBV15
DNA: TGTGCCACCAGCAGAGATCCAGGGGACTCTTCCTACGAGCAGTACTTC
CDR3: CATSRDPGDSSYEQYF

D: NA
J: TRBJ1-3
size: NA
V: TRBV7-6
DNA: TGTGCCAGCAGCTCGACCCTCGGCCCTGTCTCTGGAAACACCATATATTTT
CDR3: CASSSTLGPVSGNTIYF

D: NA
J: TRBJ2-7
size: NA
V: TRBV24-1
DNA: TGTGCCACCAGTGATTCGTCGACTATTGCCGAGCAGTACTTC
CDR3: CATSDSSTIAEQYF

D: TRBD1
J: TRBJ1-2
size: NA
V: TRBV2
DNA: TGTGCCAGCAGCTATCGTCCGACAGGGAGGAATGGCTACACCTTC
CDR3: CASSYRPTGRNGYTF

D: NA
J: TRBJ1-5
size: NA
V: TRBV6-5
DNA: TGTGCCAGCAGTTACGAGGGGGATCAGCCCCAGCATTTT
CDR3: CASSYEGDQPQHF

D: NA
J: TRBJ2-7
size: NA
V: TRBV3-1/TRBV3-2
DNA: TGTGCCAGCAGCCGGAGCTACGAGCAGTACTTC
CDR3: CASSRSYEQYF

D: NA
J: TRBJ1-5
size: NA
V: TRBV7-9
DNA: TGTGCCAGCAGCTCTATAGGCAATCAGCCCCAGCATTTT
CDR3: CASSSIGNQPQHF

D: TRBD1
J: TRBJ1-5
size: NA
V: TRBV6-5
DNA: TGTGCCAGCAGTCTCGGACAGGGAAGCAATCAGCCCCAGCATTTT
CDR3: CASSLGQGSNQPQHF

D: NA
J: TRBJ2-6
size: NA
V: TRBV19
DNA: TGTGCCAGTAGTCTCTGGGCAGGGGCTGGGGCCAACGTCCTGACTTTC
CDR3: CASSLWAGAGANVLTF

D: NA
J: TRBJ1-5
size: NA
V: TRBV5-1
DNA: TGCGCCAGCAGCTTGACCGACAGGAATCAGCCCCAGCATTTT
CDR3: CASSLTDRNQPQHF

D: TRBD1
J: TRBJ1-5
size: NA
V: TRBV28
DNA: TGTGCCAGCAGCATGACAGGGGGCCGGCAGCCCCAGCATTTT
CDR3: CASSMTGGRQPQHF

D: NA
J: TRBJ1-3
size: NA
V: TRBV7-8
DNA: TGTGCCAGCAGCCCCCGCCGTGTCGGGGGTGCTGGAAACACCATATATTTT
CDR3: CASSPRRVGGAGNTIYF

D: TRBD2
J: TRBJ2-1
size: NA
V: TRBV10-1
DNA: TGCGCCAGCAGTTCTTCTAGCGGGGGGTTGAATGAGCAGTTCTTC
CDR3: CASSSSSGGLNEQFF

D: NA
J: TRBJ2-7
size: NA
V: TRBV29-1
DNA: TGCAGCGTTGAATTCAGGGGAATTTCCTACGAGCAGTACTTC
CDR3: CSVEFRGISYEQYF

D: NA
J: TRBJ1-4
size: NA
V: TRBV5-1
DNA: TGCGCCAGCAGCCCGGGGGGTCTCGGCAGTGAAAAACTGTTTTTT
CDR3: CASSPGGLGSEKLFF

D: NA
J: TRBJ2-7
size: NA
V: TRBV7-2
DNA: TGTGCCAGCAGCCCAGCGGCGGCTTACGAGCAGTACTTC
CDR3: CASSPAAAYEQYF

D: TRBD1
J: TRBJ2-7
size: NA
V: TRBV30
DNA: TGTGCCTGTAACAGGGGCTTGAGCTCCTACGAGCAGTACTTC
CDR3: CACNRGLSSYEQYF